The clone carrying this T cell receptor (beta chain) showed up just a few times. Its antigen is undetermined. The source of the sample is a study of beta chain features in type 1 diabetes. Study-wide context: Age, gender, cell numbers and subset yield matched between patients and controls.

Sorting with CD45RO/CCR7/CD25/CD127/CD95/CD27 yielded naive, central memory, regulatory and stem-like memory CD4+ cells. All of the sorted populations showed purity greater than 95%. Findings and limits, study-wide: Shorter templates might be favored by PCR, and equally so in patients and in controls.

The authors reverse transcribed all of the isolated RNA, so sequencing captured expressed TCRB transcripts. Profiled with immunoSEQ multiplex PCR; TCRdb holds only in-frame clones, not every one. The table lists fewer than 550,000 clones, around 10% of them singletons. Germline V lookup: CDR1 SGHDN, CDR2 FVKESK. The CDR3 has 16 residues. With 4 bases removed from V and 4 bases from J, the gap between germline ends came to 18 bases. Sequencing used naive CD4+ T cells from blood. This TCR came from a woman aged 18 to 35 in good health. The V and J genes are TRBV14 and TRBJ2-3, with D possibly matching TRBD2 (5 bases). The CDR3 sequence is CASSPLRASYADTQYF. The CDR3 DNA is TGTGCCAGCAGCCCTCTCCGAGCTAGCTACGCAGATACGCAGTATTTT.